Listed here is a single TCR beta chain. Antigen: not known. This sample was taken from a study of CXCR4 blockade with PD-1 therapy in pancreatic cancer. The protocol was immunoSEQ multiplex PCR, while the TCRdb copy is restricted to in-frame clones and leaves out a portion. The repertoire holds fewer than 2,000 clones, with over 30% as singletons. The CDR3 extends over 16 amino acids. V dropped 6 bases and J dropped 2; count of bases not matched to a gene: 10. Germline V CDR1 and CDR2: SNHLY, FYNNEI. Regarding the study as a whole: Only TCRbeta chains were sequenced here. Clone frequency correlated with its number of distinct nucleotide rearrangements. Survival did not correlate with tumor clonality, which averaged approximately 0.15 versus 0.048.

Patients who provided the archived tumor blocks had not received neoadjuvant therapy before surgery. Sequencing input: tumor tissue. This chain connects TRBV2 to TRBJ2-3, with 8 bases lining up with TRBD2. The clonotype comes from a human donor with pancreatic ductal adenocarcinoma. The CDR3 spells CASRDGTGGTTDTQYF. DNA for the CDR3: TGTGCCAGCAGGGACGGGACGGGGGGGACCACAGATACGCAGTATTTT.